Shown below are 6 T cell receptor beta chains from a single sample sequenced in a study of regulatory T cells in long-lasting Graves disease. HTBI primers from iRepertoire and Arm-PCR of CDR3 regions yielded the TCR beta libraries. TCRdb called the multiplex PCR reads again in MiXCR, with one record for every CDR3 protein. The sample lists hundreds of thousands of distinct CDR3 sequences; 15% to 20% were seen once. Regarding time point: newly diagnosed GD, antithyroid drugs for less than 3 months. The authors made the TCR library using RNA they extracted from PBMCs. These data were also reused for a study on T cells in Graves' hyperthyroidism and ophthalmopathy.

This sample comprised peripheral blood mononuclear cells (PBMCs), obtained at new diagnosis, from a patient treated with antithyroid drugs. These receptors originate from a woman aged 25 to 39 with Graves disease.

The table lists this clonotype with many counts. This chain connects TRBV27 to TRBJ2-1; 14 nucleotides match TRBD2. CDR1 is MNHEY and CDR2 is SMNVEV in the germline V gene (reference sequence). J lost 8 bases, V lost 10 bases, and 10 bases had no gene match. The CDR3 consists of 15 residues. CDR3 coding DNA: TGTGCCACAGCGGGACTAGCGGGAGCCGATGATGAGCAGTTCTTC. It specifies CATAGLAGADDEQFF.

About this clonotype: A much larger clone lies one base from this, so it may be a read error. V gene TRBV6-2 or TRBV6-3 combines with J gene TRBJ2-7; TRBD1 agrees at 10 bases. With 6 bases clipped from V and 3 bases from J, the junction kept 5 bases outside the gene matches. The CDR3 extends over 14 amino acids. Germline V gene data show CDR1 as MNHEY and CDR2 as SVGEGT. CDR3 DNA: TGTGCCAGCAGGTGGGACAGGGGTAGCTACGAGCAGTACTTC. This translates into CASRWDRGSYEQYF.

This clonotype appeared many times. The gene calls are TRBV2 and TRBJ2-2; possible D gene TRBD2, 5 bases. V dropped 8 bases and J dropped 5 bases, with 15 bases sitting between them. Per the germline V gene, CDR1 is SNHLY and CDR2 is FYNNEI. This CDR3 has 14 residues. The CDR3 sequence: CASLRELRTGELFF. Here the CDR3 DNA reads TGTGCCAGCCTTAGGGAGTTGAGAACCGGGGAGCTGTTTTTT.

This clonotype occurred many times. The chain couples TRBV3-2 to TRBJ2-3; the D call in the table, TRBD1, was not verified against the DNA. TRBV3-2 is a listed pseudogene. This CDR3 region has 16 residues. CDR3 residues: CARSTGSPMCTDTQYF. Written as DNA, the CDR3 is TGTGCCAGATCGACAGGGAGCCCCATGTGCACAGATACGCAGTATTTT.

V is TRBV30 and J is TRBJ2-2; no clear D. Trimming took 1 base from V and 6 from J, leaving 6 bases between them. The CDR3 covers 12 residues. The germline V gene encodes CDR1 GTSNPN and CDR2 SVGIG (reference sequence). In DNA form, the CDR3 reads TGTGCCTGGAGTGAAAGGGCCGGGGAGCTGTTTTTT. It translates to CAWSERAGELFF.

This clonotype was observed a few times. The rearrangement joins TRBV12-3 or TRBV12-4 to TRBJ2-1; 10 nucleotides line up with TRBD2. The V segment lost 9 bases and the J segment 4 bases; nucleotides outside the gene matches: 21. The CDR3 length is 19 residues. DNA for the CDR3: TGTGCCAGTAGTATCTCCTTAGTAGGACTAGCGGCACTATACAATGAGCAGTTCTTC. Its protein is CASSISLVGLAALYNEQFF.